These T cell receptor beta chains were read from a single sample in a study of T cell changes during pregnancy in multiple sclerosis. The protocol was immunoSEQ multiplex PCR, while the TCRdb copy is restricted to in-frame clones and leaves out a portion. The sample has some 69,000 clones, approximately 92% seen once. Here the sequenced sample was peripheral blood, taken in the second trimester of pregnancy. Every receptor here comes from a female donor in good health, enrolled as a control in a pregnancy study. Both conserved end residues are part of each CDR3. The D gene is left open where the match is weak. Where a row states a size, it is once, few, many or the class of an expanded clone; other rows omit it.

size,V,J,D,CDR3,DNA
.,TRBV15,TRBJ2-3,.,CATSGYGLRGSSTDTQYF,TGTGCCACCAGCGGATACGGTCTTAGGGGATCTAGCACAGATACGCAGTATTTT
few,TRBV5-4,TRBJ1-1,.,CASSLNTEAFF,TGTGCCAGCAGTTTAAACACTGAAGCTTTCTTT
.,TRBV12-5,TRBJ2-1,.,CASGLVLGGASSYNEQFF,TGTGCTAGTGGTTTGGTACTGGGGGGGGCTAGCTCCTACAATGAGCAGTTCTTC
.,TRBV7-2,TRBJ1-5,.,CASSPSGSGGYQPQHF,TGTGCCAGCAGCCCTTCAGGGTCGGGGGGGTATCAGCCCCAGCATTTT
.,TRBV7-2,TRBJ2-2,.,CASVSIGGNTGELFF,TGTGCCAGCGTCTCCATCGGGGGGAACACCGGGGAGCTGTTTTTT
.,TRBV6-5,TRBJ2-1,.,CASSPFGRGDNEQFF,TGTGCCAGCAGCCCCTTCGGCAGGGGCGACAATGAGCAGTTCTTC
.,TRBV2,TRBJ1-5,TRBD1,CASSGPDRNQPQHF,TGTGCCAGCAGTGGGCCGGACAGGAATCAGCCCCAGCATTTT
.,TRBV18,TRBJ2-1,TRBD2,CASSPRASGGFSYNEQFF,TGTGCCAGCTCACCACGGGCTAGCGGGGGCTTCTCCTACAATGAGCAGTTCTTC
.,TRBV7-9,TRBJ2-3,TRBD2,CASSQGTSGPSTDTQYF,TGTGCCAGCAGCCAAGGGACTAGCGGGCCTAGCACAGATACGCAGTATTTT
.,TRBV5-6,TRBJ1-4,TRBD1,CASSGGTGPNEKLFF,TGTGCCAGCAGCGGGGGGACAGGTCCTAATGAAAAACTGTTTTTT
.,TRBV7-9,TRBJ2-5,.,CASSLGAIVLTGSKETQYF,TGTGCCAGCAGCTTAGGTGCGATAGTGCTGACCGGGTCAAAAGAGACCCAGTACTTC
.,TRBV5-1,TRBJ2-5,.,CASRSSGAIQETQYF,TGCGCCAGCAGGTCTTCTGGGGCTATACAAGAGACCCAGTACTTC
.,TRBV7-6,TRBJ2-2,.,CASSSRDTGELFF,TGTGCCAGCAGCTCCAGGGACACCGGGGAGCTGTTTTTT
many,TRBV4-3,TRBJ2-1,.,CASSPRLGIYNEQFF,TGCGCCAGCAGCCCGCGACTAGGGATCTACAATGAGCAGTTCTTC
.,TRBV5-6,TRBJ1-2,TRBD1,CASSLVDADRKDGYTF,TGTGCCAGCAGCTTGGTTGATGCGGACAGGAAAGATGGCTACACCTTC
.,TRBV9,TRBJ1-2,.,CAGGSEASGYTF,TGTGCCGGTGGAAGCGAGGCCAGTGGCTACACCTTC
.,TRBV29-1,TRBJ2-2,.,CSVDGFTGELFF,TGCAGCGTTGACGGGTTTACCGGGGAGCTGTTTTTT
.,TRBV27,TRBJ2-3,.,CASSFRRRRGGTDTQYF,TGTGCCAGCAGTTTCCGTCGACGGAGAGGAGGCACAGATACGCAGTATTTT
once,TRBV7-9,TRBJ1-6,TRBD1,CASSLETGTGRGSPLHF,TGTGCCAGCAGCTTAGAAACCGGGACAGGTCGCGGTTCACCCCTCCACTTT
.,TRBV4-1,TRBJ1-1,.,CASSQEGAGTEAFF,TGCGCCAGCAGCCAAGAGGGGGCGGGCACTGAAGCTTTCTTT
.,TRBV6-4,TRBJ2-2,TRBD2,CASSSKGGGAGTGELFF,TGTGCCAGCAGTTCCAAAGGCGGGGGGGCCGGCACCGGGGAGCTGTTTTTT
.,TRBV5-4,TRBJ1-4,.,CASSLGRGANEKLFF,TGTGCCAGCAGCTTGGGACGGGGGGCTAATGAAAAACTGTTTTTT
.,TRBV30,TRBJ1-2,.,CAWRSQRSYGYTF,TGTGCCTGGAGGTCGCAACGGTCCTATGGCTACACCTTC
.,TRBV7-8,TRBJ2-3,TRBD2,CASSTTSGARTDTQYF,TGTGCCAGCAGCACCACTAGCGGGGCTCGCACAGATACGCAGTATTTT
.,TRBV7-2,TRBJ2-3,TRBD2,CASSLELAGGPTDTQYF,TGTGCCAGCAGCTTAGAACTAGCGGGGGGACCCACAGATACGCAGTATTTT
.,TRBV19,TRBJ1-4,TRBD1,CASSAPGQGPNEKLFF,TGTGCCAGTAGTGCCCCGGGACAGGGGCCTAATGAAAAACTGTTTTTT
once,TRBV29-1,TRBJ2-7,.,CSVETGSSYEQYF,TGCAGCGTTGAGACGGGAAGCTCCTACGAGCAGTACTTC
.,TRBV4-1,TRBJ1-2,.,CASSPSRDPLAYTF,TGCGCCAGCAGCCCCTCGCGGGACCCCTTGGCCTACACCTTC
once,TRBV9,TRBJ2-3,TRBD2,CASSGRLAGNTQYF,TGTGCCAGCAGCGGGAGACTAGCGGGGAATACGCAGTATTTT
.,TRBV6-5,TRBJ2-2,.,CASSPETSNTGELFF,TGTGCCAGCAGCCCTGAGACATCGAACACCGGGGAGCTGTTTTTT
.,TRBV28,TRBJ2-5,.,CASSFGAGGIETQYF,TGTGCCAGCAGTTTTGGGGCAGGTGGAATAGAGACCCAGTACTTC
once,TRBV4-3,TRBJ2-1,TRBD1,CASSPGQTYNEQFF,TGCGCCAGCAGCCCGGGACAGACTTACAATGAGCAGTTCTTC
once,TRBV7-9,TRBJ2-5,TRBD1,CASSRWDSQETQYF,TGTGCCAGCAGCCGATGGGACAGCCAAGAGACCCAGTACTTC
.,TRBV5-5,TRBJ1-5,.,CASSQDTNQPQHF,TGTGCCAGCAGCCAGGACACCAATCAGCCCCAGCATTTT
.,TRBV6-5,TRBJ1-6,.,CASTSTQVVNSPLHF,TGTGCCAGCACCTCCACTCAGGTTGTGAATTCACCCCTCCACTTT
.,TRBV10-3,TRBJ2-7,.,CAISDSAGAYEQYF,TGTGCCATCAGTGACTCGGCAGGGGCCTACGAGCAGTACTTC
.,TRBV9,TRBJ1-2,.,CASSPGGSTYGYTF,TGTGCCAGCAGCCCCGGGGGGAGCACCTATGGCTACACCTTC
.,TRBV18,TRBJ1-1,.,CASSLDRGNTEAFF,TGTGCCAGCTCACTTGACAGAGGGAACACTGAAGCTTTCTTT
once,TRBV19,TRBJ1-4,TRBD1,CASSLLGTGHEKLFF,TGTGCCAGTAGCCTCCTCGGGACAGGACATGAAAAACTGTTTTTT
.,TRBV7-2,TRBJ2-3,TRBD1,CASSPLGQGGDTQYF,TGTGCCAGCAGCCCCCTCGGACAGGGAGGAGATACGCAGTATTTT
.,TRBV28,TRBJ2-3,TRBD2,CAWTSGDTDTQYF,TGTGCCTGGACTAGCGGGGACACAGATACGCAGTATTTT
once,TRBV6-1,TRBJ2-7,TRBD1,CATDEIGTAYEQYF,TGTGCCACGGACGAAATCGGGACAGCCTACGAGCAGTACTTC
.,TRBV5-1,TRBJ2-3,TRBD1,CASSLGDRAYDTQYF,TGCGCCAGCAGCTTGGGGGACAGGGCGTACGATACGCAGTATTTT
.,TRBV9,TRBJ2-7,.,CASNVGGAGYEQYF,TGTGCCAGCAACGTAGGGGGCGCGGGGTACGAGCAGTACTTC
.,TRBV5-1,TRBJ2-7,.,CASSLEGKSGEQYF,TGCGCCAGCAGCTTGGAGGGCAAGTCGGGGGAGCAGTACTTC
.,TRBV7-2,TRBJ2-1,.,CASSQGGEQFF,TGTGCCAGCAGCCAGGGGGGTGAGCAGTTCTTC
.,TRBV4-1,TRBJ2-5,.,CASSQDHRGQETQYF,TGCGCCAGCAGCCAAGATCACCGGGGCCAAGAGACCCAGTACTTC
few,TRBV4-3,TRBJ2-1,.,CASSQRGGDPYNEQFF,TGCGCCAGCAGCCAAAGAGGGGGGGACCCTTACAATGAGCAGTTCTTC
once,TRBV5-1,TRBJ1-1,TRBD1,CASSGGQGNTEAFF,TGCGCCAGCAGCGGGGGACAGGGAAACACTGAAGCTTTCTTT
.,TRBV11-1,TRBJ2-3,TRBD2,CASSSSGGAADTQYF,TGTGCCAGCAGCTCATCGGGGGGGGCCGCAGATACGCAGTATTTT
.,TRBV9,TRBJ2-3,TRBD2,CASSVEAGGTDTQYF,TGTGCCAGCAGCGTAGAAGCGGGGGGCACAGATACGCAGTATTTT
.,TRBV4-1,TRBJ1-2,.,CASSQEQTGLGGYTF,TGCGCCAGCAGCCAAGAGCAGACAGGCCTCGGGGGCTACACCTTC